Reported below is one T cell receptor beta chain. CDR3 size: 15 residues. Germline V lookup: CDR1 MDHEN, CDR2 SYDVKM. Losses at the gene ends were 4 bases for V and 3 bases for J; bases not matched to a gene: 7. This specimen comes from a study of beta chain features in type 1 diabetes. The investigators reverse transcribed all of the isolated RNA, so they sequenced expressed TCRB transcripts. The method was immunoSEQ multiplex PCR; TCRdb's version includes in-frame clones alone and lacks a portion of them. The profile shows 250,000 to 350,000 clones, approximately 9.9% of them singletons. Specimen: naive CD4+ T cells from blood. This sequence originates from a woman aged 25 to 39 in good health. The chain has TRBV28 and TRBJ2-7, with 9 bases that match TRBD1. Here the CDR3 DNA reads TGTGCCAGCAGTTCGTCCGGGACAGGGTTCTACGAGCAGTACTTC. Its protein is CASSSSGTGFYEQYF.